The clone carrying this TCR beta chain was seen only once. The data were taken from a study of blood T cell repertoires in COVID-19. Study-wide context: The study drew acute and convalescent COVID-19 samples from the United States, Italy and Spain.

Those enrolled, adults aged roughly 18 to 89 years, came from about two dozen US areas. The study assigned cohorts using participant-reported clinical history. This table comes from immunoSEQ multiplex PCR, and its TCRdb copy is limited to in-frame clones, with some not included. Here the sample spans approximately 220,000 clones, 85% to 90% being singletons. Germline assignment: CDR1 MNHNS and CDR2 SASEGT. The CDR3 totals 15 residues. V was cut by 3 bases and J by 8 bases, with 19 bases left in between. The chain recombines TRBV6-1 with TRBJ1-2; perhaps TRBD1 as D (6 bases). The sequence derives from a woman under 30 in a cohort exposed to, infected with or recovered from COVID-19 (not recorded which). Sample: PBMCs or T cells enriched from blood (not recorded which). The CDR3 here is CASSDPTGASYGYTF. CDR3 nucleotide sequence: TGTGCCAGCAGTGATCCGACAGGAGCCTCCTACGGCTACACCTTC.